The rows below give T cell receptor beta chains drawn from one sample of a study of a mutant IDH1 vaccine in newly diagnosed glioma. Sequencing used immunoSEQ multiplex PCR; TCRdb keeps in-frame clones, though not all of them. The profile covers some 48,000 clones, with 70% to 85% appearing a single time and 6.5% to 7.5% taken by the ten largest. For these receptors, no antigen is known. The material sequenced was PBMCs, taken from a glioma patient whose treatment included an IDH1 peptide vaccine. The source of these receptors is a man aged 35-49 years with glioma. Each CDR3 is given with its conserved first and last residue. The D gene is left open where the match is weak. For some rows the clone size is stated as once, few or many, or as a class when expanded; others skip it.

V gene: TRBV9; CDR3 length: 14; D gene: .; clone size: .; J gene: TRBJ1-5; CDR3 DNA: TGTGCCAGCAGCGTAGGGGACAGCAATCAGCCCCAGCATTTT; CDR3 protein: CASSVGDSNQPQHF
V gene: TRBV9; CDR3 length: 16; D gene: .; clone size: few; J gene: TRBJ1-1; CDR3 DNA: TGTGCCAGCAGCGAGGGGGAAGGAAGCATGAACACTGAAGCTTTCTTT; CDR3 protein: CASSEGEGSMNTEAFF
V gene: TRBV7-8; CDR3 length: 15; D gene: .; clone size: .; J gene: TRBJ1-2; CDR3 DNA: TGTGCCAGCAGCTTAGAACTACAGCGAAACTATGGCTACACCTTC; CDR3 protein: CASSLELQRNYGYTF
V gene: TRBV4-2; CDR3 length: 16; D gene: TRBD1; clone size: few; J gene: TRBJ2-5; CDR3 DNA: TGTGCCAGCAGCCGCTCCGGGACAGACCTCTTTGAGACCCAGTACTTC; CDR3 protein: CASSRSGTDLFETQYF
V gene: TRBV5-1; CDR3 length: 14; D gene: .; clone size: few; J gene: TRBJ1-4; CDR3 DNA: TGCGCCAGCAGCTTAGCTTCAACTAATGAAAAACTGTTTTTT; CDR3 protein: CASSLASTNEKLFF
V gene: TRBV5-1; CDR3 length: 14; D gene: .; clone size: .; J gene: TRBJ1-6; CDR3 DNA: TGCGCCAGCAGGACAGGAACTTCTAATTCACCCCTCCACTTT; CDR3 protein: CASRTGTSNSPLHF
V gene: TRBV9; CDR3 length: 15; D gene: TRBD1; clone size: .; J gene: TRBJ1-2; CDR3 DNA: TGTGCCAGCAGCGTGTCCGGGACAGGAAACTATGGCTACACCTTC; CDR3 protein: CASSVSGTGNYGYTF
V gene: TRBV7-3; CDR3 length: 13; D gene: .; clone size: .; J gene: TRBJ2-3; CDR3 DNA: TGTGCCAGCAGCCCGGACCCCACAGATACGCAGTATTTT; CDR3 protein: CASSPDPTDTQYF
V gene: TRBV9; CDR3 length: 14; D gene: .; clone size: .; J gene: TRBJ2-5; CDR3 DNA: TGTGCCAGCAGCGACGGGGCGAACCAAGAGACCCAGTACTTC; CDR3 protein: CASSDGANQETQYF
V gene: TRBV18; CDR3 length: 14; D gene: .; clone size: few; J gene: TRBJ1-6; CDR3 DNA: TGTGCCAGCTCAGAAGGGAGCGGAAGATCACCCCTCCACTTT; CDR3 protein: CASSEGSGRSPLHF
V gene: TRBV6-4; CDR3 length: 20; D gene: TRBD1; clone size: .; J gene: TRBJ2-6; CDR3 DNA: TGTGCCAGCAGTGACATCCTCACGGGGACAGTGCCCTCTGGGGCCAACGTCCTGACTTTC; CDR3 protein: CASSDILTGTVPSGANVLTF
V gene: TRBV6-6; CDR3 length: 12; D gene: .; clone size: .; J gene: TRBJ1-1; CDR3 DNA: TGTGCCAGCAGACCCAGACTTACTGAAGCTTTCTTT; CDR3 protein: CASRPRLTEAFF
V gene: TRBV2; CDR3 length: 12; D gene: .; clone size: .; J gene: TRBJ1-1; CDR3 DNA: TGTGCCAGCAGTGGAGGGGGGGAGGAAGCTTTCTTT; CDR3 protein: CASSGGGEEAFF
V gene: TRBV7-8; CDR3 length: 16; D gene: TRBD1; clone size: .; J gene: TRBJ2-7; CDR3 DNA: TGTGCCAGCATACCTAGGTTAGGGACAGGGGTCCGGGAGCAGTACTTC; CDR3 protein: CASIPRLGTGVREQYF
V gene: TRBV5-8; CDR3 length: 14; D gene: .; clone size: .; J gene: TRBJ1-4; CDR3 DNA: TGTGCCAGCAGCCGTACACGAAAGAATGAAAAACTGTTTTTT; CDR3 protein: CASSRTRKNEKLFF
V gene: TRBV7-9; CDR3 length: 14; D gene: .; clone size: .; J gene: TRBJ1-2; CDR3 DNA: TGTGCCAGCAGCCTCCCCGACCGCCCGGGGAGCTACACCTTC; CDR3 protein: CASSLPDRPGSYTF
V gene: TRBV7-9; CDR3 length: 12; D gene: .; clone size: .; J gene: TRBJ1-6; CDR3 DNA: TGTGCCAGCAGCTTTGGGAATTCACCCCTCCACTTT; CDR3 protein: CASSFGNSPLHF
V gene: TRBV2; CDR3 length: 14; D gene: TRBD1; clone size: .; J gene: TRBJ1-1; CDR3 DNA: TGTGCCAGCAGGACAGGGACGGGGGCCACTGAAGCTTTCTTT; CDR3 protein: CASRTGTGATEAFF
V gene: TRBV30; CDR3 length: 13; D gene: .; clone size: few; J gene: TRBJ1-2; CDR3 DNA: TGTGCCTGGAGTCTCGGGATTAACTATGGCTACACCTTC; CDR3 protein: CAWSLGINYGYTF
V gene: TRBV4-1; CDR3 length: 17; D gene: .; clone size: few; J gene: TRBJ2-7; CDR3 DNA: TGCGCCAGCAGCCAAGATCGTTGGAGCGGAAGCTCCTACGAGCAGTACTTC; CDR3 protein: CASSQDRWSGSSYEQYF
V gene: TRBV10-3; CDR3 length: 13; D gene: TRBD1; clone size: .; J gene: TRBJ2-1; CDR3 DNA: TGTGCCATCAGTTCAGGGGGCCGGGATGAGCAGTTCTTC; CDR3 protein: CAISSGGRDEQFF
V gene: TRBV7-2; CDR3 length: 14; D gene: .; clone size: .; J gene: TRBJ1-2; CDR3 DNA: TGTGCCAGCAGCTTAGGCCCGACTGGGGGTGGCTACACCTTC; CDR3 protein: CASSLGPTGGGYTF
V gene: TRBV18; CDR3 length: 12; D gene: .; clone size: few; J gene: TRBJ1-1; CDR3 DNA: TGTGCCAGCTCAACGGGTGGGAGAGGCGCTTTCTTT; CDR3 protein: CASSTGGRGAFF
V gene: TRBV9; CDR3 length: 16; D gene: TRBD1; clone size: few; J gene: TRBJ2-2; CDR3 DNA: TGTGCCAGCAGCGCCGGGACAGGGAGGGACACCGGGGAGCTGTTTTTT; CDR3 protein: CASSAGTGRDTGELFF
V gene: TRBV29-1; CDR3 length: 13; D gene: .; clone size: .; J gene: TRBJ2-7; CDR3 DNA: TGCAGCGTTGAAGTTCCGCCGGGGTACGAGCAGTACTTC; CDR3 protein: CSVEVPPGYEQYF
V gene: TRBV19; CDR3 length: 16; D gene: .; clone size: .; J gene: TRBJ1-3; CDR3 DNA: TGTGCCAGTAGTATAGTAGAGGACAGACACCGAAACACCATATATTTT; CDR3 protein: CASSIVEDRHRNTIYF
V gene: TRBV18; CDR3 length: 16; D gene: .; clone size: .; J gene: TRBJ2-3; CDR3 DNA: TGTGCCAGCTCACCACGGGTAATCGAGGGCACAGATACGCAGTATTTT; CDR3 protein: CASSPRVIEGTDTQYF
V gene: TRBV5-1; CDR3 length: 15; D gene: .; clone size: .; J gene: TRBJ1-6; CDR3 DNA: TGCGCCAGCAGCTTGTCGGGACTGAGGAATTCACCCCTCCACTTT; CDR3 protein: CASSLSGLRNSPLHF
V gene: TRBV5-1; CDR3 length: 16; D gene: .; clone size: .; J gene: TRBJ2-5; CDR3 DNA: TGCGCCAGCAGCCGGACAGGAGGGTACCAAGGGGAGACCCAGTACTTC; CDR3 protein: CASSRTGGYQGETQYF
V gene: TRBV6-6; CDR3 length: 14; D gene: .; clone size: .; J gene: TRBJ2-7; CDR3 DNA: TGTGCCACCACGGGGCCGGGGGGCGGGTACGAGCAGTACTTC; CDR3 protein: CATTGPGGGYEQYF
V gene: TRBV27; CDR3 length: 14; D gene: .; clone size: medium-sized; J gene: TRBJ1-2; CDR3 DNA: TGTGCCACCGCCCAAGGAGGGGGGCACTATGGCTACACCTTC; CDR3 protein: CATAQGGGHYGYTF
V gene: TRBV25-1; CDR3 length: 14; D gene: .; clone size: .; J gene: TRBJ2-2; CDR3 DNA: TGTGCCAGCCGTCGGGCAGGTGGGACCGGGGAGCTGTTTTTT; CDR3 protein: CASRRAGGTGELFF
V gene: TRBV12-5; CDR3 length: 14; D gene: .; clone size: once; J gene: TRBJ2-5; CDR3 DNA: TGTGCTAGTGGTTTGGTCGGCAGACAAGAGACCCAGTACTTC; CDR3 protein: CASGLVGRQETQYF
V gene: TRBV7-9; CDR3 length: 15; D gene: .; clone size: .; J gene: TRBJ1-1; CDR3 DNA: TGTGCCAGCAGCCCTGTGTGGTTTATGAACACTGAAGCTTTCTTT; CDR3 protein: CASSPVWFMNTEAFF
V gene: TRBV20-1; CDR3 length: 11; D gene: .; clone size: .; J gene: TRBJ1-2; CDR3 DNA: TGCAGTGTGGGGAATTACTATGGCTACACCTTC; CDR3 protein: CSVGNYYGYTF
V gene: TRBV6-5; CDR3 length: 15; D gene: TRBD1; clone size: .; J gene: TRBJ1-6; CDR3 DNA: TGTGCCAGCAGTTATTCCACAGGGGTTGGCTCACCCCTCCACTTT; CDR3 protein: CASSYSTGVGSPLHF
V gene: TRBV13; CDR3 length: 13; D gene: TRBD1; clone size: few; J gene: TRBJ2-7; CDR3 DNA: TGTGCCAGCAGCCGGGACAGCTCCTACGAGCAGTACTTC; CDR3 protein: CASSRDSSYEQYF
V gene: TRBV5-4; CDR3 length: 16; D gene: .; clone size: .; J gene: TRBJ1-1; CDR3 DNA: TGTGCCAGCACCACGACCCCAGGGGTCCAGAACACTGAAGCTTTCTTT; CDR3 protein: CASTTTPGVQNTEAFF
V gene: TRBV10-1; CDR3 length: 17; D gene: .; clone size: few; J gene: TRBJ1-5; CDR3 DNA: TGCGCCAGCAGTCGGCGTAGGTCGACAGATAGCAATCAGCCCCAGCATTTT; CDR3 protein: CASSRRRSTDSNQPQHF
V gene: TRBV29-1; CDR3 length: 13; D gene: TRBD2; clone size: .; J gene: TRBJ2-7; CDR3 DNA: TGCAGCGTTGAAGGATCCTGGGGGGGGGAGCAGTACTTC; CDR3 protein: CSVEGSWGGEQYF
V gene: TRBV4-1; CDR3 length: 15; D gene: TRBD2; clone size: .; J gene: TRBJ2-1; CDR3 DNA: TGCGCCAGCAGCCAAGATCGGCTACTAGCGGCGGAGCAGTTCTTC; CDR3 protein: CASSQDRLLAAEQFF
V gene: TRBV5-1; CDR3 length: 15; D gene: TRBD1; clone size: .; J gene: TRBJ2-3; CDR3 DNA: TGCGCCAGCAGCCCCGTTGGACAGGGCGCAGATACGCAGTATTTT; CDR3 protein: CASSPVGQGADTQYF
V gene: TRBV6-1; CDR3 length: 13; D gene: TRBD1; clone size: .; J gene: TRBJ1-2; CDR3 DNA: TGTGCCACCCGACAGGGCCTTGAGAATGGCTACACCTTC; CDR3 protein: CATRQGLENGYTF
V gene: TRBV30; CDR3 length: 15; D gene: TRBD2; clone size: .; J gene: TRBJ2-7; CDR3 DNA: TGTGCCTGGAGGCTTAGCGGGGGGGCGACCGACGAGCAGTACTTC; CDR3 protein: CAWRLSGGATDEQYF
V gene: TRBV7-2; CDR3 length: 14; D gene: TRBD1; clone size: once; J gene: TRBJ1-1; CDR3 DNA: TGTGCCAGCAGCTCAGGGGGCGCGGGCACTGAAGCTTTCTTT; CDR3 protein: CASSSGGAGTEAFF
V gene: TRBV29-1; CDR3 length: 14; D gene: .; clone size: .; J gene: TRBJ2-5; CDR3 DNA: TGCAGCGTTGGGGTGGGCCGGGGGGCGGAGACCCAGTACTTC; CDR3 protein: CSVGVGRGAETQYF
V gene: TRBV15; CDR3 length: 14; D gene: .; clone size: few; J gene: TRBJ1-1; CDR3 DNA: TGTGCCTCATCGTCAGGGGTTCGGAACACTGAAGCTTTCTTT; CDR3 protein: CASSSGVRNTEAFF
V gene: TRBV4-1; CDR3 length: 15; D gene: .; clone size: once; J gene: TRBJ2-5; CDR3 DNA: TGCGCCAGCAGCCAAATGGACCTGGGTCCGGAGACCCAGTACTTC; CDR3 protein: CASSQMDLGPETQYF
V gene: TRBV27; CDR3 length: 14; D gene: .; clone size: .; J gene: TRBJ1-1; CDR3 DNA: TGTGCCAGCAGTTTAGGCCTGCTGAACACTGAAGCTTTCTTT; CDR3 protein: CASSLGLLNTEAFF
V gene: TRBV7-9; CDR3 length: 12; D gene: .; clone size: .; J gene: TRBJ1-2; CDR3 DNA: TGTGCCAGCAGCCGGGAGACGTGGGGCTACACCTTC; CDR3 protein: CASSRETWGYTF
V gene: TRBV5-1; CDR3 length: 16; D gene: .; clone size: .; J gene: TRBJ1-2; CDR3 DNA: TGCGCCAGCAGCTTGGGGGTAATGAGCCGTAACTATGGCTACACCTTC; CDR3 protein: CASSLGVMSRNYGYTF
V gene: TRBV30; CDR3 length: 12; D gene: .; clone size: .; J gene: TRBJ1-1; CDR3 DNA: TGTGCCTGGAGTGTCCGTCGTCTTGAAGCTTTCTTT; CDR3 protein: CAWSVRRLEAFF
V gene: TRBV6-1; CDR3 length: 13; D gene: .; clone size: .; J gene: TRBJ1-2; CDR3 DNA: TGTGCCAGCAGTGAAGAGGGGCGGGGGGGCTACACCTTC; CDR3 protein: CASSEEGRGGYTF
V gene: TRBV2; CDR3 length: 15; D gene: TRBD1; clone size: .; J gene: TRBJ1-5; CDR3 DNA: TGTGCCAGCAGTGAATTAGGGGGCCGAAATCAGCCCCAGCATTTT; CDR3 protein: CASSELGGRNQPQHF
V gene: TRBV10-1; CDR3 length: 15; D gene: TRBD1; clone size: .; J gene: TRBJ1-6; CDR3 DNA: TGCGCCACCACTGACAGGGGCGCAACTAATTCACCCCTCCACTTT; CDR3 protein: CATTDRGATNSPLHF
V gene: TRBV27; CDR3 length: 18; D gene: TRBD1; clone size: .; J gene: TRBJ1-2; CDR3 DNA: TGTGCCAGCAAACGTAGCGGGACAGGGGGCCTTACGCCTTATGGCTACACCTTC; CDR3 protein: CASKRSGTGGLTPYGYTF
V gene: TRBV6-1; CDR3 length: 12; D gene: .; clone size: once; J gene: TRBJ2-7; CDR3 DNA: TGTGCCAGCAGTGCCTCAGGGAACGAGCAGTACTTC; CDR3 protein: CASSASGNEQYF
V gene: TRBV5-6; CDR3 length: 12; D gene: .; clone size: .; J gene: TRBJ2-7; CDR3 DNA: TGTGCCAGCAGCTTCACCAGGGACGAGCAGTACTTC; CDR3 protein: CASSFTRDEQYF
V gene: TRBV27; CDR3 length: 11; D gene: .; clone size: .; J gene: TRBJ1-2; CDR3 DNA: TGTGCCACCGGGGACTCGGGGGGCTACACCTTC; CDR3 protein: CATGDSGGYTF